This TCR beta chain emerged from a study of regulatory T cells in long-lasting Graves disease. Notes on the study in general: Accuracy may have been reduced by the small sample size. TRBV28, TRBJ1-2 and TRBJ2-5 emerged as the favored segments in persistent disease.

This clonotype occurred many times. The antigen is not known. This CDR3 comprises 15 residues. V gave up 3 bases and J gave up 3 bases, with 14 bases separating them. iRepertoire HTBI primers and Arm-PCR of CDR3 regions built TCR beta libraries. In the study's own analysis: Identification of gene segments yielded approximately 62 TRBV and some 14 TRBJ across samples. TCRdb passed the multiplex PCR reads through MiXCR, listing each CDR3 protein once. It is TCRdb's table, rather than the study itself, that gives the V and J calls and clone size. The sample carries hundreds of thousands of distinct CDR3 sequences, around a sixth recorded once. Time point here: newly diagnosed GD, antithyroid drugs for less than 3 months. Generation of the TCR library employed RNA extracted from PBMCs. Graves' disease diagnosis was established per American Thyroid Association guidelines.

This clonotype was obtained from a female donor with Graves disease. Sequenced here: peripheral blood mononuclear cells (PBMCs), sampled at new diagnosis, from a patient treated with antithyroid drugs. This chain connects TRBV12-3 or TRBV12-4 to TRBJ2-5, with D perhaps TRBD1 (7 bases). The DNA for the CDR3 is TGTGCCAGCAGTTTTTCGGGGGACAGTAAAGAGACCCAGTACTTC. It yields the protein CASSFSGDSKETQYF.